The 30 T cell receptor beta chains below were found in one sample sequenced in a study of cytomegalovirus exposure and HLA in healthy donors. The PCR made use of 60 Vbeta and 13 Jbeta primers. TCRdb's table, derived via immunoSEQ multiplex PCR, lists solely in-frame clones and lacks some. The repertoire holds around 91,000 clones, with just under 80% as singletons. Material for sequencing was PBMCs. Receptor source: a male donor in good health and CMV-seropositive.

The rearrangement links TRBV27 to TRBJ2-1; no definite D call. The ends were cut back, 7 bases at V and 10 bases at J, with 11 bases in the middle. This CDR3 contains 11 residues. CDR1 and CDR2 from the germline V gene are MNHEY and SMNVEV (reference sequence). In nucleotides, the CDR3 is TGTGCCAGCAAACGAGGCCCCGAGCAGTTCTTC. It is translated as CASKRGPEQFF.

The chain recombines TRBV5-6 with TRBJ1-5; 7 nucleotides line up with TRBD1. With 5 bases clipped from V and 2 bases from J, the junction kept 10 bases outside the gene matches. Per the germline V gene, CDR1 is SGHDT and CDR2 is YYEEEE. The CDR3 runs to 16 residues. The CDR3 sequence: CASSPNRGKGNQPQHF. In DNA form, the CDR3 reads TGTGCCAGCAGTCCCAACAGGGGAAAGGGCAATCAGCCCCAGCATTTT. Based on the CDR3 plus reference TRBV5-6 and TRBJ1-5, the full variable domain is DAGVTQSPTHLIKTRGQQVTLRCSPKSGHDTVSWYQQALGQGPQFIFQYYEEEERQRGNFPDRFSGHQFPNYSSELNVNALLLGDSALYLCASSPNRGKGNQPQHFGDGTRLSIL.

The chain links TRBV5-1 to TRBJ2-3; TRBD1 is a possible D gene (5 bases). The CDR3 is 14 amino acids. Germline CDR1 SGHRS, CDR2 YFSETQ. The V end was cut by 0 bases, the J end by 2 bases, with 7 bases between. The CDR3 DNA follows: TGCGCCAGCAGCTTGGAAGGGGACACAGATACGCAGTATTTT. Protein sequence: CASSLEGDTDTQYF.

The rearrangement links TRBV5-6 to TRBJ1-5; 8 bases fit TRBD1. The V segment lost 0 bases and the J segment 6 bases; nucleotides outside the gene matches: 2. Germline V gives CDR1 SGHDT, CDR2 YYEEEE. The CDR3 is made up of 14 amino acids. The CDR3 DNA follows: TGTGCCAGCAGCTTGGCAGGGGGCGGTCAGCCCCAGCATTTT. Translating it yields CASSLAGGGQPQHF.

This rearrangement joins TRBV9 to TRBJ2-5, with no clear D. The germline V gene has CDR1 SGDLS and CDR2 YYNGEE. The CDR3 runs 15 residues. Trimming shortened V by 0 bases and J by 4 bases, and 13 bases separated the two germline ends. The CDR3 nucleotides read TGTGCCAGCAGCGTAGCTGGATGGGCCGGAGAGACCCAGTACTTC. Translating it yields CASSVAGWAGETQYF.

V and J are TRBV5-1 and TRBJ2-7; 11 nucleotides match TRBD2. The CDR3 has 15 residues. The germline V gene encodes CDR1 SGHRS and CDR2 YFSETQ. The trim removed 4 bases at V and 3 bases at J, leaving 6 bases unmatched. CDR3 DNA sequence: TGCGCCAGCAGCCAATCCGGGACTAGCGGCTACGAGCAGTACTTC. This translates into CASSQSGTSGYEQYF.

This chain uses TRBV19 with TRBJ2-5; the match to TRBD1 covers 8 bases. The ends lost 4 bases at V and 5 bases at J; junction bases unmatched: 6. CDR1 and CDR2 (germline): LNHDA, SQIVND (reference sequence). CDR3 size: 14 residues. The CDR3 coding sequence is TGTGCCAGTAGTACCCCGGGACAGGCGGAGACCCAGTACTTC. This encodes CASSTPGQAETQYF.

The chain carries TRBV27 and TRBJ2-2, with 10 nucleotides matching TRBD2. The CDR3 runs to 16 residues. Germline V CDR1 and CDR2: MNHEY, SMNVEV (reference sequence). The V and J ends lost 5 bases and 4 bases, in that order; junction bases with no gene match: 7. This chain's CDR3 is CASSIKRGGRTGELFF. CDR3 nucleotide sequence: TGTGCCAGCAGTATCAAGCGGGGGGGCCGCACCGGGGAGCTGTTTTTT.

The chain employs TRBV19 and TRBJ1-5; D may be TRBD1 (5 bases). CDR3 size: 16 residues. From germline, CDR1 is LNHDA and CDR2 SQIVND (reference sequence). The V gene lost 5 bases and the J gene lost 3 bases, with 17 bases spanning the gap. The DNA of the CDR3 is TGTGCCAGTAGTGAGAAACAGGTTGGGGTCAATCAGCCCCAGCATTTT. This encodes CASSEKQVGVNQPQHF.

This clone was counted only a few times. The chain links TRBV28 to TRBJ2-7, with D tentatively TRBD1 (6 bases). This CDR3 comprises 13 residues. V was cut by 5 bases and J by 1 base, with 9 bases left in between. Germline CDR1 MDHEN, CDR2 SYDVKM. CDR3 in amino acids: CASSIGQSYEQYF. Written as DNA, the CDR3 is TGTGCCAGCAGTATCGGACAGTCCTACGAGCAGTACTTC.

The V and J genes are TRBV28 and TRBJ2-6; TRBD1 matches at 7 bases. Losses at the gene ends were 6 bases for V and 4 bases for J; bases not matched to a gene: 6. Germline V gene sequence: CDR1 MDHEN, CDR2 SYDVKM. The CDR3 runs to 15 residues. The CDR3 is CASRNTGAGANVLTF. The CDR3 DNA follows: TGTGCCAGCAGAAATACAGGGGCCGGGGCCAACGTCCTGACTTTC.

This rearrangement joins TRBV7-6 to TRBJ2-7, with D perhaps matching TRBD1 (5 bases). Deletions cut 2 bases from V and 0 bases from J, with 14 bases between. Per germline, CDR1 SGHVS and CDR2 FNYEAQ. This CDR3 is built from 16 residues. In DNA, the CDR3 is TGTGCCAGCAGCTTAAGCTCAGGGCCGAACTCCTACGAGCAGTACTTC. Translating it yields CASSLSSGPNSYEQYF. Filled out from reference TRBV7-6 and TRBJ2-7, the complete variable domain reads GAGVSQSPRYKVTKRGQDVALRCDPISGHVSLYWYRQALGQGPEFLTYFNYEAQQDKSGLPNDRFSAERPEGSISTLTIQRTEQRDSAMYRCASSLSSGPNSYEQYFGPGTRLTVT.

The CDR3 sequence is CASSLSWGGYGYTF. In DNA form, the CDR3 reads TGTGCCAGCAGTTTATCGTGGGGAGGCTATGGCTACACCTTC. This chain links TRBV27 with TRBJ1-2; no clear D. Germline V gene sequence: CDR1 MNHEY, CDR2 SMNVEV (reference sequence). Trimming removed 0 bases from V and 4 bases from J, with 9 bases in between. The CDR3 has 14 residues.

The V and J genes are TRBV18 and TRBJ1-1, with a weak D call TRBD1 (5 bases). The CDR3 consists of 17 residues. The germline gives CDR1 KGHSH, CDR2 LQKENI. V was pared by 2 bases and J by 5 bases, with 21 bases between. In DNA form, the CDR3 reads TGTGCCAGCTCACCAAAGGAGGGGAACTTTATTAGGACTGAAGCTTTCTTT. This sequence encodes CASSPKEGNFIRTEAFF.

V usage is TRBV2 and J usage is TRBJ1-2; perhaps TRBD1 as D (5 bases). V lost 8 bases, J lost 7 bases, and 17 bases lay in between. This CDR3 comprises 13 residues. CDR1 and CDR2 (germline): SNHLY, FYNNEI. DNA of the CDR3: TGTGCCAGCCTCCCCGGGACTTTCTCTGGCTACACCTTC. It yields the protein CASLPGTFSGYTF.

The chain recombines TRBV28 with TRBJ2-5; 12 bases line up with TRBD1. Germline V gene lookup returns CDR1 MDHEN and CDR2 SYDVKM. Losses at the gene ends were 4 bases for V and 3 bases for J; bases not matched to a gene: 9. The length of the CDR3 is 17 residues. CDR3 DNA: TGTGCCAGCAGTTCCAGAAGGGACAGGGGGCTTGAAGAGACCCAGTACTTC. The encoded protein is CASSSRRDRGLEETQYF.

The sample holds a few counts of this clone. The J gene is TRBJ1-2, the V gene TRBV6-1, with 9 bases identical to TRBD1. This CDR3 comprises 14 residues. Germline assignment: CDR1 MNHNS and CDR2 SASEGT. J gave up 4 bases and V 8 bases, and 8 bases lay outside the gene matches. The CDR3 DNA reads as TGTGCCAGCTACGATACAGGGGGCGGCTATGGCTACACCTTC. It specifies CASYDTGGGYGYTF.

V is TRBV6-1 and J is TRBJ1-1, with 9 bases lining up with TRBD1. CDR1 is MNHNS and CDR2 is SASEGT in the germline V gene. This CDR3 has 16 amino acids. V dropped 3 bases and J dropped 5; count of bases not matched to a gene: 10. For the CDR3, the DNA is TGTGCCAGCAGTGATATGGGGACAGGGAAGGTGACTGAAGCTTTCTTT. Its translation is CASSDMGTGKVTEAFF.

This sequence joins TRBV10-3 and TRBJ2-1; tentative D call: TRBD1 (5 bases). The V gene's germline CDR1 is ENHRY and CDR2 SYGVKD. V lost 7 bases and J 1 base, leaving 11 bases between the germline ends. The CDR3 length is 14 residues. CDR3 amino acids: CAIKQEGSYNEQFF. DNA for the CDR3: TGTGCCATCAAACAGGAAGGGTCCTACAATGAGCAGTTCTTC.

The chain couples TRBV14 to TRBJ2-7, with TRBD1 matching 9 bases. The CDR3 has 16 residues. The germline CDR1 and CDR2 sequences are SGHDN and FVKESK. The V and J ends lost 0 bases and 3 bases, in that order; junction bases with no gene match: 6. CDR3 protein: CASSQDDRGNSYEQYF. CDR3 bases: TGTGCCAGCAGCCAAGACGACAGGGGGAATAGCTACGAGCAGTACTTC. The whole variable domain, remainder taken from reference TRBV14 and TRBJ2-7, is EAGVTQFPSHSVIEKGQTVTLRCDPISGHDNLYWYRRVMGKEIKFLLHFVKESKQDESGMPNNRFLAERTGGTYSTLKVQPAELEDSGVYFCASSQDDRGNSYEQYFGPGTRLTVT.

V is TRBV7-6 and J is TRBJ2-1; 10 nucleotides agree with TRBD2. The CDR3 is made up of 14 amino acids. CDR1 is SGHVS and CDR2 is FNYEAQ in the germline V gene. V trimming: 2 bases; J trimming: 9 bases; junction bases outside the gene matches: 4. The CDR3: CASSLLAGGSEQFF. In DNA, the CDR3 is TGTGCCAGCAGCTTATTAGCGGGAGGATCTGAGCAGTTCTTC.

This chain connects TRBV6-1 to TRBJ1-4, with 11 positions matching TRBD1. J lost 4 bases, V lost 3 bases, and 1 base had no gene match. Germline CDR1 reads MNHNS; CDR2 reads SASEGT. This CDR3 comprises 15 residues. The CDR3, as DNA: TGTGCCAGCAGTGAGGGGACAGGGGGTAATGAAAAACTGTTTTTT. This encodes CASSEGTGGNEKLFF.

In DNA form, the CDR3 reads TGTGCCAGCAGTAGCGGACTCCAAGAGACCCAGTACTTC. Translated, it gives CASSSGLQETQYF. The rearrangement uses TRBV27 and TRBJ2-5; a weak D match, TRBD2 (5 bases). V gave up 5 bases and J gave up 1 base, with 8 bases separating them. Germline CDR1 is MNHEY and CDR2 is SMNVEV (reference sequence). The CDR3 loop spans 13 amino acids.

This sequence joins TRBV5-4 and TRBJ2-1; D is unresolved. The V end lost 2 bases, the J end lost 9 bases, and 9 bases lay between the germline ends. The CDR3 runs 12 residues. Germline loops: CDR1 SGHNT, CDR2 YYREEE (reference sequence). The DNA of the CDR3 is TGTGCCAGCAGCTTCGCTTCAGGTGAGCAGTTCTTC. The encoded protein is CASSFASGEQFF.

This clone was seen only a few times. J is TRBJ2-7 and V is TRBV7-9; D may be TRBD1 (5 bases). V was clipped by 5 bases and J by 5 bases, with 19 bases between them. Germline lookup yields CDR1 SEHNR and CDR2 FQNEAQ (reference sequence). The CDR3 spans 15 residues. DNA for the CDR3: TGTGCCAGCAGCCCCAGGGATGGGGCCATCGACGAGCAGTACTTC. As protein: CASSPRDGAIDEQYF.

This clone was detected a few times. This chain links TRBV12-1 with TRBJ1-4; the D call TRBD1 from the table was never checked on the DNA. TRBV12-1 is a pseudogene. The length of the CDR3 is 16 residues. As DNA, the CDR3 is TGTGCCAGCAGCGCGCGATCAGGGACAGGGAATGAAAAACTGTTTTTT. Protein product: CASSARSGTGNEKLFF.

Regarding this clone: The junction shows a germline mismatch at one end, possibly a read error. V usage is TRBV9 and J usage is TRBJ2-1, with 9 bases matching TRBD1. The CDR3 is 14 amino acids. Germline loops: CDR1 SGDLS, CDR2 YYNGEE. Written as DNA, the CDR3 is TGTGTCAGCAGCGCTGGACAGGGGTACAATGAGCAGTTCTTC. Protein: CVSSAGQGYNEQFF.

The sample holds a few counts of this clone. The V and J genes are TRBV19 and TRBJ2-6, with 12 bases aligning to TRBD2. This CDR3 region has 17 residues. Looked up from germline, CDR1 is LNHDA and CDR2 is SQIVND (reference sequence). The ends lost 7 bases at V and 3 bases at J; junction bases unmatched: 7. This chain's CDR3 is CASTSSGGAGGANVLTF. The CDR3 DNA follows: TGTGCCAGTACGTCTAGCGGGGGGGCTGGTGGGGCCAACGTCCTGACTTTC.

This chain uses TRBV5-1 with TRBJ1-6; TRBD1 matches 8 bases. V was clipped by 4 bases and J by 11 bases; unmatched bases: 8. This CDR3 contains 14 residues. Germline V gene lookup returns CDR1 SGHRS and CDR2 YFSETQ. The CDR3: CASSATDRDAPLHF. The CDR3, as DNA: TGCGCCAGCAGCGCAACGGACAGGGATGCACCCCTCCACTTT.

The chain has TRBV9 and TRBJ2-1; 9 bases are shared with TRBD1. There are 16 residues in the CDR3. Germline CDR1 is SGDLS and CDR2 is YYNGEE. V lost 3 bases to trimming and J lost 7 bases; unmatched junction nucleotides: 11. The CDR3 region is CASSDQQGALVNEQFF. The CDR3 DNA is TGTGCCAGCAGCGATCAACAGGGGGCCCTGGTTAATGAGCAGTTCTTC.